These 24 T cell receptor beta chains share one sample of origin, sequenced in a study of T cell repertoires in cytomegalovirus infection. The antigens these receptors bind are not known. TCRdb re-derived calls from the reads in MiXCR, one entry per CDR3 protein. The table includes around 710,000 distinct CDR3 sequences, around 29% detected once. The specimen comprised cultured CD8+ T cells from PBMCs, sampled from culture after CMV antigen stimulation. All receptors derive from a human donor in good health (CMV status not recorded). Some clones in this sample may be carry-over from other donors' samples.

The sample holds many counts of this clonotype. CDR3 amino acids: CASSFLFGGVNTEAFF. The CDR3 DNA is TGTGCCAGCAGCTTTCTATTTGGGGGGGTGAACACTGAAGCTTTCTTT. V and J are TRBV11-2 and TRBJ1-1; tentatively, D is TRBD1 (5 bases). Trimming removed 3 bases at V and 0 bases at J, with 14 bases between. There are 16 residues in the CDR3. Looked up from germline, CDR1 is SGHAT and CDR2 is FQNNGV.

This clonotype was seen a few times. The V gene is TRBV27, the J gene TRBJ2-3; 7 bases map to TRBD2. CDR1 is MNHEY, CDR2 SMNVEV, per germline (reference sequence). The CDR3 has 16 amino acids. With V trimmed by 5 bases and J by 2 bases, 10 bases remained unmatched. In nucleotides, the CDR3 is TGTGCCAGCAGTGGGAGGGGCGGGGAGCTCACAGATACGCAGTATTTT. This codes for CASSGRGGELTDTQYF.

This clonotype was detected a few times. The V gene is TRBV27, the J gene TRBJ2-7, with unresolved D. CDR3 length: 13 residues. Deletions cut 2 bases from V and 3 bases from J, with 8 bases between. CDR1 and CDR2 from the germline V gene are MNHEY and SMNVEV (reference sequence). CDR3 sequence (DNA): TGTGCCAGCAGTTTAGGGATAGACTACGAGCAGTACTTC. Translating it yields CASSLGIDYEQYF.

The table lists this clonotype with a few counts. This chain joins TRBV7-9 and TRBJ2-1, with D possibly being TRBD2 (6 bases). The CDR3 has 13 residues. Trimming removed 6 bases at V and 8 bases at J, with 14 bases between. Germline CDR1 and CDR2: SEHNR and FQNEAQ (reference sequence). For the CDR3, the DNA is TGTGCCAGCAGGGCCCCAGGCGGGGATGAGCAGTTCTTC. Translating gives CASRAPGGDEQFF.

Only a few counts were recorded for this clonotype. V gene TRBV23-1 combines with J gene TRBJ2-1; TRBD1 is a possible D gene (7 bases). TRBV23-1 is treated as an ORF (open reading frame) with a function not yet certain. This CDR3 region has 16 residues. Trimming stripped 3 bases from V and 5 bases from J, with 17 bases between. CDR3: CASSQLRRDRNNEQFF. The CDR3, as DNA: TGCGCCAGCAGTCAGCTTAGGAGGGACAGAAACAATGAGCAGTTCTTC.

This chain uses TRBV10-3 with TRBJ2-1; 8 bases align to TRBD1. The V segment lost 8 bases and the J segment 8 bases; nucleotides outside the gene matches: 8. The CDR3 runs 13 residues. Looked up from germline, CDR1 is ENHRY and CDR2 is SYGVKD. The CDR3 here is CAIRQGISHEQFF. CDR3 nucleotides: TGTGCCATCCGACAGGGGATATCCCATGAGCAGTTCTTC.

This clonotype was counted a single time. The chain recombines TRBV4-1 with TRBJ2-2; D is unresolved. V lost 4 bases to trimming and J lost 4 bases, with 7 bases between them. Germline V gene data show CDR1 as MGHRA and CDR2 as YSYEKL. The CDR3 is 13 residues long. The DNA for the CDR3 is TGCGCCAGCAGCCCCCGGAGCACCGGGGAGCTGTTTTTT. Translation gives CASSPRSTGELFF.

The chain has TRBV12-3 or TRBV12-4 and TRBJ2-7; TRBD2 agrees at 8 bases. V lost 4 bases, J lost 5 bases, and 4 bases stayed unmatched. The CDR3 runs to 13 residues. This chain's CDR3 is CASSSAGGNEQYF. As DNA, the CDR3 is TGTGCCAGCAGTTCTGCGGGGGGCAACGAGCAGTACTTC.

Ten or more counts support this clonotype. The gene calls are TRBV7-2 and TRBJ2-1; D is perhaps TRBD1 or TRBD2 (5 bases each). The V end was cut by 3 bases, the J end by 2 bases, with 11 bases between. CDR3 size: 15 residues. From germline, CDR1 is SGHTA and CDR2 FQGNSA. The CDR3 DNA follows: TGTGCCAGCAGCTTTTCCGGGACGGCCTACAATGAGCAGTTCTTC. Its translation: CASSFSGTAYNEQFF.

This clonotype has a count of ten or more. The chain employs TRBV7-8 and TRBJ1-1; D is ambiguous. CDR1 is SGHVS, CDR2 FQNEAQ, per germline. There are 11 residues in the CDR3. Trimming took off 4 bases at V and 9 bases at J, with 9 bases between the two ends. DNA of the CDR3: TGTGCCAGCAGCTATCGGGTCCAAGCTTTCTTT. Protein product: CASSYRVQAFF.

This clonotype was recorded at least ten times. The chain links TRBV7-2 to TRBJ2-5, with 10 bases matching TRBD2. The CDR3 is 16 amino acids. V dropped 7 bases and J dropped 4; count of bases not matched to a gene: 12. Germline V CDR1 and CDR2: SGHTA, FQGNSA. The CDR3 DNA follows: TGTGCCAGCAACCCCCTAAGCGGGGGGGCCGGAGAGACCCAGTACTTC. The encoded protein is CASNPLSGGAGETQYF.

This clonotype was counted at least ten times. Here the CDR3 DNA reads TGTGCCAGCAGCCCTAAGGGACTAGCGGGGGGGCAGACCGGGGAGCTGTTTTTT. It encodes CASSPKGLAGGQTGELFF. This sequence joins TRBV7-6 and TRBJ2-2, with 16 bases identical to TRBD2. The germline CDR1 and CDR2 sequences are SGHVS and FNYEAQ. Trimming cost V 5 bases and J 5 bases; bases outside gene matches: 8. CDR3 length: 18 amino acids.

There are many counts of this clonotype. J is TRBJ1-1 and V is TRBV7-2; no firm D call. CDR3 length equals 13 residues. Germline V gene lookup returns CDR1 SGHTA and CDR2 FQGNSA. V lost 5 bases and J 4 bases, leaving 11 bases between the germline ends. As DNA, the CDR3 is TGTGCCAGCAGCCCCTGGGAGACCACTGAAGCTTTCTTT. It is translated as CASSPWETTEAFF.

There are many counts of this clonotype. V and J are TRBV7-8 and TRBJ2-3, with 10 bases matching TRBD2. J was trimmed by 4 bases and V by 5 bases; bases with no gene match: 6. This CDR3 has 15 amino acids. Germline V gene data show CDR1 as SGHVS and CDR2 as FQNEAQ. CDR3 sequence (DNA): TGTGCCAGCAGCAGGACTAGCGGAGTCTCAGATACGCAGTATTTT. This translates into CASSRTSGVSDTQYF. Full variable domain (rest looked up from reference TRBV7-8 and TRBJ2-3): GAGVSQSPRYKVAKRGQDVALRCDPISGHVSLFWYQQALGQGPEFLTYFQNEAQLDKSGLPSDRFFAERPEGSVSTLKIQRTQQEDSAVYLCASSRTSGVSDTQYFGPGTRLTVL.

The chain couples TRBV19 to TRBJ2-6; 9 positions agree with TRBD1. CDR1 LNHDA and CDR2 SQIVND come from the germline V gene (reference sequence). The CDR3 has 18 amino acids. V gave up 3 bases and J gave up 5 bases; unmatched junction bases: 11. This chain's CDR3 is CASSIGTGGAFWANVLTF. The CDR3 DNA follows: TGTGCCAGTAGTATCGGCACAGGGGGCGCGTTCTGGGCCAACGTCCTGACTTTC.

This clonotype was seen a handful of times. This chain connects TRBV7-2 to TRBJ2-1; TRBD2 matches at 9 bases. This CDR3 is 18 amino acids long. Trimming cost V 1 base and J 0 bases; bases outside gene matches: 7. Germline values: CDR1 SGHTA, CDR2 FQGNSA. The CDR3 nucleotides read TGTGCCAGCAGCTTAGTTAGCGGGGGCCCTAGCTCCTACAATGAGCAGTTCTTC. Protein: CASSLVSGGPSSYNEQFF.

The chain is built from TRBV27 and TRBJ2-5; TRBD2 agrees at 7 bases. Germline lookup yields CDR1 MNHEY and CDR2 SMNVEV (reference sequence). This CDR3 is 17 amino acids long. The V and J ends lost 4 bases and 2 bases, in that order; junction bases with no gene match: 13. This CDR3 reads CASSSLRTGGRQETQYF. CDR3 in DNA: TGTGCCAGCAGTTCCCTCAGGACGGGGGGACGACAAGAGACCCAGTACTTC.

This clonotype was counted only a few times. The gene calls are TRBV6-2 or TRBV6-3 and TRBJ2-3; TRBD1 is a possible D gene (6 bases). CDR3 size: 15 residues. V lost 4 bases and J lost 3, with 14 bases in between. Germline V lookup: CDR1 MNHEY, CDR2 SVGEGT. The CDR3 here is CASSSWITGTDTQYF. CDR3 sequence (DNA): TGTGCCAGCAGTTCATGGATTACAGGGACAGATACGCAGTATTTT.

This chain uses TRBV12-3 or TRBV12-4 with TRBJ2-3; a weak D match, TRBD1 (6 bases). Trimming removed 4 bases at V and 2 bases at J, with 10 bases between. The CDR3 loop spans 14 amino acids. CDR3 sequence: CASSWAGVTDTQYF. In DNA form, the CDR3 reads TGTGCCAGCAGTTGGGCAGGGGTCACAGATACGCAGTATTTT.

In this sample, this clonotype turned up many times. The rearrangement links TRBV12-3 or TRBV12-4 to TRBJ2-1; maybe TRBD1 (5 bases). Trimming cost V 3 bases and J 0 bases, with 18 bases left between them. This CDR3 spans 18 amino acids. In nucleotides, the CDR3 is TGTGCCAGCAGTTTTCTCCAGACAGAAGTGGTCTCCTACAATGAGCAGTTCTTC. It yields the protein CASSFLQTEVVSYNEQFF.

This chain links TRBV15 with TRBJ2-1; 13 bases line up with TRBD2. The germline gives CDR1 LNHNV, CDR2 YYDKDF (reference sequence). V lost 3 bases, J lost 5 bases, and 4 bases stayed unmatched. The CDR3 extends over 16 amino acids. The CDR3 DNA reads as TGTGCCACCAGCAGCACCGGGACTAGCGGGGACAATGAGCAGTTCTTC. Protein product: CATSSTGTSGDNEQFF.

This chain connects TRBV4-1 to TRBJ1-1; no clear D. The CDR3 consists of 12 residues. Germline CDR1 reads MGHRA; CDR2 reads YSYEKL. Trimming cost V 0 bases and J 6 bases, with 5 bases left between them. DNA of the CDR3: TGCGCCAGCAGCCAAGATCTGGCTGAAGCTTTCTTT. Its protein product is CASSQDLAEAFF.

This clonotype was recorded a few times. The genes are TRBV7-9 and TRBJ1-4; D gene uncertain. This CDR3 has 11 amino acids. Germline-derived CDR1 and CDR2 are SEHNR and FQNEAQ (reference sequence). V was cut by 3 bases and J by 12 bases, with 8 bases left in between. The CDR3 sequence is CASSFDGQLFF. CDR3 sequence (DNA): TGTGCCAGCAGCTTCGACGGGCAACTGTTTTTT.

The V call is TRBV6-1, the J call TRBJ1-5, with a possible D match to TRBD1 (5 bases). The V end lost 5 bases, the J end lost 6 bases, and 14 bases lay between the germline ends. CDR1 MNHNS and CDR2 SASEGT come from the germline V gene. The CDR3 loop spans 14 amino acids. The CDR3 coding sequence is TGTGCCAGCAGTCAGGGCCCCGGTAGTCAGCCCCAGCATTTT. Its translation: CASSQGPGSQPQHF.